The 14 T cell receptor beta chains in this list originate from one sample, sequenced in a study of T-cell memory formation after mild COVID-19. TCRdb re-analysed the 5' RACE reads in MiXCR, keeping a single row per CDR3 protein. The sample includes around 320,000 distinct CDR3 sequences, 25% to 30% seen only once; the top ten take less than 15%. Sequences were obtained from PBMCs or a T cell subset sorted from them (not recorded which). The receptors were sampled from an adult woman who had mild COVID-19 (a few samples of this study predate the infection). Cell type and time point are not known.

This clonotype was recorded a few times. The V and J genes are TRBV21-1 and TRBJ2-4; TRBD1 was called by the table and not checked on the DNA. TRBV21-1 is recorded as a pseudogene. The CDR3 runs to 17 residues. The CDR3 region has the DNA TGTGCCAGCAGTCCAACGCAAACAGGACAGTCCGGGAACATTCAGTACTTC. Translated, it gives CASSPTQTGQSGNIQYF.

The genes are TRBV14 and TRBJ1-4; tentative D call: TRBD1 (6 bases). Trimming shortened V by 4 bases and J by 5 bases, and 14 bases separated the two germline ends. Germline assignment: CDR1 SGHDN and CDR2 FVKESK. CDR3 length: 15 amino acids. The CDR3 bases are TGTGCCAGCAGCCCATCCGTCACAGGGAATGAAAAACTGTTTTTT. Amino acids: CASSPSVTGNEKLFF.

The chain is built from TRBV19 and TRBJ1-2, with a tentative D call TRBD1 (5 bases). CDR3 length: 12 residues. Germline V gives CDR1 LNHDA, CDR2 SQIVND (reference sequence). The CDR3: CGTGTGFDGYTF. The CDR3 nucleotides read TGTGGAACAGGCACCGGGTTCGATGGCTACACCTTC. The variable domain in full, with the rest retrieved from reference TRBV19 and TRBJ1-2, is DGGITQSPKYLFRKEGQNVTLSCEQNLNHDAMYWYRQDPGQGLRLIYYSQIVNDFQKGDIAEGYSVSREKKESFPLTVTSAQKNPTAFYLCGTGTGFDGYTFGSGTRLTVV.

This clonotype was detected only a few times. The genes are TRBV7-2 and TRBJ2-1; D gene ambiguous. The CDR3 spans 15 residues. The V gene lost 5 bases and the J gene lost 2 bases, with 13 bases spanning the gap. Germline V gene sequence: CDR1 SGHTA, CDR2 FQGNSA. Here the CDR3 DNA reads TGTGCCAGCAGCAAGCCACCCGCGGCCTACAATGAGCAGTTCTTC. This codes for CASSKPPAAYNEQFF.

V gene TRBV29-1 combines with J gene TRBJ2-5; unclear D gene. The germline V gene encodes CDR1 SQVTM and CDR2 ANQGSEA. This CDR3 has 14 residues. V was trimmed by 0 bases and J by 5 bases, leaving 13 bases between them. CDR3 in DNA: TGCAGCGTTGAAGATAGACTTGGACGGGAGACCCAGTACTTC. It is translated as CSVEDRLGRETQYF.

This clonotype has more than one count but fewer than ten. The chain employs TRBV27 and TRBJ1-1; D may be TRBD1 (5 bases). With 2 bases removed from V and 7 bases from J, the gap between germline ends came to 11 bases. There are 13 residues in the CDR3. Germline assignment: CDR1 MNHEY and CDR2 SMNVEV (reference sequence). The DNA for the CDR3 is TGTGCCAGCAGTTTAAGGGTGGGGCTTGAAGCTTTCTTT. Protein: CASSLRVGLEAFF.

This sequence joins TRBV7-6 and TRBJ2-7, with 9 bases matching TRBD2. CDR3 length equals 14 residues. V shed 1 base, J shed 5 bases, and the junction held 3 bases outside the gene matches. CDR1 is SGHVS and CDR2 is FNYEAQ in the germline V gene. CDR3 nucleotide sequence: TGTGCCAGCAGCTTAGACGCGGGAGGGGACGAGCAGTACTTC. Protein: CASSLDAGGDEQYF.

The table lists this clonotype with a few counts. The chain uses TRBV5-1 and TRBJ2-2; D is perhaps TRBD1 (5 bases). The V gene's germline CDR1 is SGHRS and CDR2 YFSETQ. The CDR3 has 16 residues. V lost 2 bases, J lost 3 bases, and 14 bases lay in between. CDR3 loop: CASSFEKQVYTGELFF. The CDR3 DNA reads as TGCGCCAGCAGCTTCGAAAAACAGGTGTACACCGGGGAGCTGTTTTTT. The variable domain in full, completed from reference TRBV5-1 and TRBJ2-2, reads KAGVTQTPRYLIKTRGQQVTLSCSPISGHRSVSWYQQTPGQGLQFLFEYFSETQRNKGNFPGRFSGRQFSNSRSEMNVSTLELGDSALYLCASSFEKQVYTGELFFGEGSRLTVL.

This clonotype has just a few counts. V usage is TRBV20-1 and J usage is TRBJ1-5; 8 bases are shared with TRBD1. The CDR3 consists of 16 residues. Germline trimming cut 6 bases from V and 4 bases from J; bases unmatched to any gene: 14. Germline V gene data show CDR1 as DFQATT and CDR2 as SNEGSKA (reference sequence). This CDR3 is CSARDRQTGGNQPQHF. The CDR3, as DNA: TGCAGTGCCCGGGACAGGCAGACCGGGGGAAATCAGCCCCAGCATTTT.

The chain joins TRBV7-8 to TRBJ2-1; D ambiguous. Per the germline V gene, CDR1 is SGHVS and CDR2 is FQNEAQ. The CDR3 spans 15 residues. The V end lost 2 bases, the J end lost 1 base, and 9 bases lay between the germline ends. CDR3 sequence reads: CASSLREWSYNEQFF. The CDR3 bases are TGTGCCAGCAGCTTAAGAGAATGGTCCTACAATGAGCAGTTCTTC.

The rearrangement joins TRBV5-5 to TRBJ1-2; the D is unclear. CDR1 is SGHKS and CDR2 is YYEKEE in the germline V gene (reference sequence). The germline V and J ends were trimmed by 4 bases and 4 bases, with 11 bases remaining between them. The CDR3 is 13 amino acids. The CDR3 DNA follows: TGTGCCAGCAGCCCCGGAGACGTCTATGGCTACACCTTC. Its protein product is CASSPGDVYGYTF.

The table lists this clonotype with many counts. The CDR3 loop reads CASSPGWTYEQYF. CDR3 DNA: TGTGCCAGCAGCCCCGGGTGGACCTACGAGCAGTACTTC. The chain uses TRBV7-9 and TRBJ2-7; the D is unclear. The CDR3 contains 13 residues. Germline V gene lookup returns CDR1 SEHNR and CDR2 FQNEAQ (reference sequence). Trimming took 5 bases from V and 2 from J, leaving 10 bases between them.

The V and J genes are TRBV5-6 and TRBJ2-2, with D possibly matching TRBD2 (6 bases). This CDR3 is built from 15 residues. Germline-derived CDR1 and CDR2 are SGHDT and YYEEEE. Deletions cut 6 bases from V and 6 bases from J, with 18 bases between. The CDR3 DNA is TGTGCCAGCATCCCGGCGGGGATGACGCCCGGGGAGCTGTTTTTT. Translation: CASIPAGMTPGELFF.

For this clonotype: The junction differs from germline at one of its ends, possibly a read error. This rearrangement joins TRBV9 to TRBJ2-1; D not resolved. This CDR3 has 14 residues. Germline CDR1 reads SGDLS; CDR2 reads YYNGEE. DNA for the CDR3: TGTGCCAGCAGCGTAGAAGGATCCTCCAATGAGCAGTTCTTC. Translation: CASSVEGSSNEQFF.